This passage covers 20 T cell receptor beta chains from one sample sequenced in a study of CD8 T cells in Susac syndrome. Random hexamers primed reverse transcription of about 0.45 to 1 ug RNA. In TCRdb, the immunoSEQ multiplex PCR reads were re-called with MiXCR into one record per CDR3 protein. The table shows about 140,000 distinct CDR3 sequences, with approximately 95% occurring only once. Sequencing input: CD4+ T cells from PBMCs. These receptors were collected from a human donor with multiple sclerosis.

This clonotype appeared a single time. The CDR3 sequence: CAGGPYSYEQYF. The DNA of the CDR3 is TGTGCCGGCGGACCGTACTCCTACGAGCAGTACTTC. The chain combines TRBV6-1 with TRBJ2-7; D gene unclear. The CDR3 runs to 12 residues. Per the germline V gene, CDR1 is MNHNS and CDR2 is SASEGT. With 11 bases removed from V and 0 bases from J, the gap between germline ends came to 11 bases.

The rearrangement uses TRBV4-2 and TRBJ2-7, with TRBD1 matching 8 bases. This CDR3 is built from 15 residues. Germline V gives CDR1 LGHNA, CDR2 YNFKEQ. V shed 2 bases and J 1 base; nucleotides not matched to a gene: 4. In DNA, the CDR3 is TGTGCCAGCAGCCAATCACAGGGGGTTTCCTACGAGCAGTACTTC. Its protein is CASSQSQGVSYEQYF.

The chain couples TRBV30 to TRBJ1-5; no reliable D call. Germline assignment: CDR1 GTSNPN and CDR2 SVGIG (reference sequence). V was trimmed by 4 bases and J by 3 bases, leaving 7 bases between them. This CDR3 contains 12 residues. The CDR3 is CAWTQYNQPQHF. CDR3 in DNA: TGTGCCTGGACCCAGTACAATCAGCCCCAGCATTTT.

The chain joins TRBV4-3 to TRBJ1-1; D ambiguous. The CDR3 totals 14 residues. V shed 8 bases and J shed 3 bases, with 16 bases lying between them. The V gene's germline CDR1 is LGHNA and CDR2 YSLEER. The CDR3 protein is CASRKDNLDTEAFF. DNA for the CDR3: TGCGCCAGCCGGAAAGATAACCTTGACACTGAAGCTTTCTTT.

This sequence joins TRBV20-1 and TRBJ2-2, with 9 positions matching TRBD1. The CDR3 contains 16 residues. The V gene's germline CDR1 is DFQATT and CDR2 SNEGSKA (reference sequence). Trimming removed 3 bases from V and 5 bases from J; junction bases left unmatched: 10. The CDR3 protein is CSASSTGGAVTGELFF. CDR3 DNA: TGCAGTGCTAGCTCAACAGGGGGCGCAGTAACCGGGGAGCTGTTTTTT.

Here the CDR3 reads CAIRESQGNTDTQYF. The CDR3, as DNA: TGTGCCATCAGGGAATCACAGGGGAACACAGATACGCAGTATTTT. The J gene is TRBJ2-3, the V gene TRBV10-3; 7 nucleotides match TRBD1. Germline assignment: CDR1 ENHRY and CDR2 SYGVKD. V was clipped by 6 bases and J by 2 bases; unmatched bases: 8. This CDR3 region has 15 residues.

CDR3 coding DNA: TGCGCCAGCAGGGAAGCGGGACCTGGGGAGACCCAGTACTTC. This gives the protein CASREAGPGETQYF. The V call is TRBV5-1, the J call TRBJ2-5, with 7 positions matching TRBD2. The germline V gene encodes CDR1 SGHRS and CDR2 YFSETQ. J was trimmed by 5 bases and V by 5 bases; bases with no gene match: 9. The CDR3 has 14 residues. Full variable domain (missing parts from reference TRBV5-1 and TRBJ2-5): KAGVTQTPRYLIKTRGQQVTLSCSPISGHRSVSWYQQTPGQGLQFLFEYFSETQRNKGNFPGRFSGRQFSNSRSEMNVSTLELGDSALYLCASREAGPGETQYFGPGTRLLVL.

The chain recombines TRBV5-1 with TRBJ2-2; TRBD2 might be the D (5 bases). Deletions cut 5 bases from V and 2 bases from J, with 10 bases between. Germline lookup yields CDR1 SGHRS and CDR2 YFSETQ. The CDR3 extends over 14 amino acids. CDR3 sequence reads: CASRRLQNTGELFF. The CDR3 DNA sequence: TGCGCCAGCAGGAGACTACAAAACACCGGGGAGCTGTTTTTT. Combining the CDR3 with reference TRBV5-1 and TRBJ2-2 gives the whole variable domain KAGVTQTPRYLIKTRGQQVTLSCSPISGHRSVSWYQQTPGQGLQFLFEYFSETQRNKGNFPGRFSGRQFSNSRSEMNVSTLELGDSALYLCASRRLQNTGELFFGEGSRLTVL.

The chain recombines TRBV4-1 with TRBJ2-7; 7 bases line up with TRBD2. The CDR3 covers 14 residues. The ends lost 1 base at V and 1 base at J; junction bases unmatched: 1. The germline gives CDR1 MGHRA, CDR2 YSYEKL. CDR3 sequence: CASSQGTRSYEQYF. CDR3 nucleotides: TGCGCCAGCAGCCAAGGGACTAGATCCTACGAGCAGTACTTC.

The chain combines TRBV20-1 with TRBJ1-2; 8 nucleotides match TRBD1. The CDR3 length is 14 residues. Germline assignment: CDR1 DFQATT and CDR2 SNEGSKA (reference sequence). V trimming: 5 bases; J trimming: 7 bases; junction bases outside the gene matches: 12. The CDR3 nucleotides are TGCAGTGCTTCGCCTAGACAGGGGCGCGGTGGCTACACCTTC. This translates into CSASPRQGRGGYTF.

This rearrangement joins TRBV20-1 to TRBJ1-1, with unresolved D. V lost 5 bases and J 3 bases, leaving 16 bases between the germline ends. Germline V lookup: CDR1 DFQATT, CDR2 SNEGSKA (reference sequence). The CDR3 has 14 residues. CDR3 in amino acids: CSADPSSGDTEAFF. CDR3 bases: TGCAGTGCTGATCCAAGTTCTGGGGACACTGAAGCTTTCTTT.

J is TRBJ2-1 and V is TRBV12-5; 8 bases are a match to TRBD2. This CDR3 is 16 amino acids long. Germline V CDR1 and CDR2: LGHNT, FRNRAP. The ends lost 3 bases at V and 8 bases at J; junction bases unmatched: 12. The DNA of the CDR3 is TGTGCTAGTGGTTTCTGGAGCGGGAGAGTCTTCCATGAGCAGTTCTTC. Translated, it gives CASGFWSGRVFHEQFF. The entire variable domain, with the rest obtained from reference TRBV12-5 and TRBJ2-1, is as follows: DARVTQTPRHKVTEMGQEVTMRCQPILGHNTVFWYRQTMMQGLELLAYFRNRAPLDDSGMPKDRFSAEMPDATLATLKIQPSEPRDSAVYFCASGFWSGRVFHEQFFGPGTRLTVL.

This clonotype was counted a single time. The chain carries TRBV23-1 and TRBJ2-3; D not resolved. TRBV23-1 is marked as an open reading frame, function uncertain. The V end was cut by 7 bases, the J end by 0 bases, with 14 bases between. CDR3 length: 15 amino acids. This CDR3 reads CASNLNPESTDTQYF. Written as DNA, the CDR3 is TGCGCCAGCAACCTGAACCCAGAGAGCACAGATACGCAGTATTTT.

The rearrangement links TRBV20-1 to TRBJ1-5; D is uncertain. V lost 6 bases and J lost 4, with 13 bases in between. The germline V gene encodes CDR1 DFQATT and CDR2 SNEGSKA (reference sequence). The CDR3 contains 13 residues. The CDR3 sequence is CSALRRMNQPQHF. The CDR3, as DNA: TGCAGTGCCCTGCGCAGGATGAATCAGCCCCAGCATTTT.

This rearrangement joins TRBV19 to TRBJ1-5; 7 bases align to TRBD1. The trim removed 4 bases at V and 3 bases at J, leaving 6 bases unmatched. The CDR3 is 15 amino acids. From germline, CDR1 is LNHDA and CDR2 SQIVND (reference sequence). The chain's CDR3 is CASSSPDRDNQPQHF. In DNA, the CDR3 is TGTGCCAGTAGTAGCCCTGACAGGGACAATCAGCCCCAGCATTTT. The whole variable domain, filled in from reference TRBV19 and TRBJ1-5, reads DGGITQSPKYLFRKEGQNVTLSCEQNLNHDAMYWYRQDPGQGLRLIYYSQIVNDFQKGDIAEGYSVSREKKESFPLTVTSAQKNPTAFYLCASSSPDRDNQPQHFGDGTRLSIL.

The chain links TRBV14 to TRBJ2-3; D ambiguous. Trimming shortened V by 2 bases and J by 2 bases, and 11 bases separated the two germline ends. Germline assignment: CDR1 SGHDN and CDR2 FVKESK. The CDR3 extends over 15 amino acids. This CDR3 reads CASSQLPPFTDTQYF. In DNA, the CDR3 is TGTGCCAGCAGCCAACTCCCGCCGTTCACAGATACGCAGTATTTT.

The chain has TRBV7-9 and TRBJ1-5; D is uncertain. The V end was cut by 2 bases, the J end by 4 bases, with 0 bases between. This CDR3 region has 11 residues. Germline V gene lookup returns CDR1 SEHNR and CDR2 FQNEAQ (reference sequence). CDR3 in amino acids: CASSLNQPQHF. CDR3 coding DNA: TGTGCCAGCAGCTTAAATCAGCCCCAGCATTTT.

V gene TRBV11-2 combines with J gene TRBJ2-7; perhaps TRBD1 as D (5 bases). CDR3 size: 14 residues. Trimming left V 5 bases short and J 2 bases short, with 13 bases between. Looked up from germline, CDR1 is SGHAT and CDR2 is FQNNGV. The chain's CDR3 is CASSTDIRTYEQYF. CDR3 nucleotide sequence: TGTGCCAGCAGCACGGACATTCGCACCTACGAGCAGTACTTC. The full variable domain, in which reference TRBV11-2 and TRBJ2-7 provide the parts outside the CDR3, is EAGVAQSPRYKIIEKRQSVAFWCNPISGHATLYWYQQILGQGPKLLIQFQNNGVVDDSQLPKDRFSAERLKGVDSTLKIQPAKLEDSAVYLCASSTDIRTYEQYFGPGTRLTVT.

V and J are TRBV7-2 and TRBJ2-1, with a possible D match to TRBD1 (5 bases). V lost 6 bases and J lost 1, with 13 bases in between. The CDR3 is made up of 15 amino acids. CDR1 is SGHTA, CDR2 FQGNSA, per germline. CDR3 protein: CASSSRQKSYNEQFF. The CDR3 DNA sequence: TGTGCCAGCAGTTCCCGACAGAAGTCCTACAATGAGCAGTTCTTC.

V is TRBV7-2 and J is TRBJ2-3; no definite D call. Trimming pared 0 bases from V and 6 bases from J, leaving 10 bases between. The CDR3 sequence is 14 residues long. The V gene's germline CDR1 is SGHTA and CDR2 FQGNSA. This chain's CDR3 is CASSLALLEDTQYF. CDR3 nucleotide sequence: TGTGCCAGCAGCTTAGCGCTACTCGAGGATACGCAGTATTTT.